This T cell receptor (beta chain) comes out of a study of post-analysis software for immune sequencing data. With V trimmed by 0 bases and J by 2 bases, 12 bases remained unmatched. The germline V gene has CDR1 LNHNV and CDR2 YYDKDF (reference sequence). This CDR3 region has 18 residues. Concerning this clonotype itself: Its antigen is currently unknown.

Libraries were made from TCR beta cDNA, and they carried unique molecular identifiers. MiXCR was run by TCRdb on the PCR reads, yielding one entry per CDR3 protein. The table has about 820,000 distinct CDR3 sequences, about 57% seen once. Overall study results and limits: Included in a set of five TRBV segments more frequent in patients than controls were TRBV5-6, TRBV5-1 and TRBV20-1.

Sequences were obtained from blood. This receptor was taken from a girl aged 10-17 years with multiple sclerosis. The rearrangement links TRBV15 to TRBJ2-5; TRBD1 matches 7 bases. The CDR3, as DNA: TGTGCCACCAGCAGAGATGACCCCGACAGGGCTGTTCAAGAGACCCAGTACTTC. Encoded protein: CATSRDDPDRAVQETQYF.